This TCR beta chain was identified during a study of control samples from healthy donors and cancer patients. The protocol was immunoSEQ multiplex PCR, while the TCRdb copy is restricted to in-frame clones and leaves out a portion. The data show some 140,000 clones, around 95% seen once. This CDR3 contains 12 residues. Trimming pared 0 bases from V and 6 bases from J, leaving 6 bases between. Germline-derived CDR1 and CDR2 are WSHSY and SAAADI. The TCR was taken from a man aged 35-49 years in good health. The sequencing sample was made of blood. This chain uses TRBV10-2 with TRBJ2-7; no definite D call. CDR3 amino acids: CASSESMREQYF. The CDR3, as DNA: TGCGCCAGCAGTGAGTCGATGCGCGAGCAGTACTTC.